This T cell receptor (beta chain) was identified during a study of blood T cell repertoires in COVID-19. This clone was seen a handful of times. In germline, CDR1 is SGHTA, CDR2 FQGNSA. The CDR3 totals 11 residues. Trimming shortened V by 2 bases and J by 4 bases, and 3 bases separated the two germline ends. Sequenced by immunoSEQ multiplex PCR; TCRdb stores in-frame clones only, minus some. This sample has over 350,000 clones, with around nine tenths found just once. The TCR originated in a woman in her 50s who had recovered from COVID-19. J is TRBJ2-7 and V is TRBV7-2, with D unresolved. The sample comprised PBMCs or T cells enriched from blood (not recorded which). The CDR3 loop reads CASSLLYEQYF. In DNA form, the CDR3 reads TGTGCCAGCAGCTTACTATACGAGCAGTACTTC.